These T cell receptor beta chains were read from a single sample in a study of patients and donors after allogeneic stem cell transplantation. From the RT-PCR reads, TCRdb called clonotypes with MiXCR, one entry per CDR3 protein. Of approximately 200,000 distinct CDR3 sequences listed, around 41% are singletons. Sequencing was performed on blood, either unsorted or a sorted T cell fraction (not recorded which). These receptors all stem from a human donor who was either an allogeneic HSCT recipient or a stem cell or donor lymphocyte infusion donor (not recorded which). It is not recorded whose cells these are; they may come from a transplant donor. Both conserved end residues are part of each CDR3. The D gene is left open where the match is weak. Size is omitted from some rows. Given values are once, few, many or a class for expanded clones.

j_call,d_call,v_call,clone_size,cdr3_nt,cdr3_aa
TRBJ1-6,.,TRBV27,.,TGTGCCAGCAGTGCCCGGGGCGGGGTTTCACCCCTCCACTTT,CASSARGGVSPLHF
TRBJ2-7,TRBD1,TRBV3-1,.,TGTGCCAGCAGCCTTGGACAGGCGTCCTACGAGCAGTACTTC,CASSLGQASYEQYF
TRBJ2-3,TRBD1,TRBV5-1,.,TGCGCCAGCAGCCCCAGGACAGGGGACACAGATACGCAGTATTTT,CASSPRTGDTDTQYF
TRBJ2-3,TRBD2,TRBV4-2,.,TGTGCCAGCAGCCAAGATCTGAGCGGGAGAGGGGATACGCAGTATTTT,CASSQDLSGRGDTQYF
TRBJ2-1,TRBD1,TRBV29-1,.,TGCAGCGTTGGACAGGGTTTCGATGAGCAGTTCTTC,CSVGQGFDEQFF
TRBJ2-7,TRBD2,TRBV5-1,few,TGCGCCAGCAGCTTATACAGCGGGAGTAGTTACGAGCAGTACTTC,CASSLYSGSSYEQYF
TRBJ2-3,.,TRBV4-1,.,TGCGCCAGCAGCCAAGTATCGTCCAGGACACAACGCACAGATACGCAGTATTTT,CASSQVSSRTQRTDTQYF
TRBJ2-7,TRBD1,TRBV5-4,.,TGTGCCAGCAGCCCCGGACAGGGGAGGGCCTACGAGCAGTACTTC,CASSPGQGRAYEQYF
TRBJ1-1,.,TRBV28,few,TGTGCCAGCAGTTTAGAGGGGCTGGGAACGGCTGAAGCTTTCTTT,CASSLEGLGTAEAFF
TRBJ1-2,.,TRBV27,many,TGTGCCAGCAGTTTTGCGGGGGGGATTTATGGCTACACCTTC,CASSFAGGIYGYTF
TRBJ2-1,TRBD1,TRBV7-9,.,TGTGCCAGCAGCTTAGGGACAGGGCAACCCTACAATGAGCAGTTCTTC,CASSLGTGQPYNEQFF
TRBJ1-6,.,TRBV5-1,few,TGCGCCAGCAACTTGGAGGGGAGTTCACCCCTCCACTTT,CASNLEGSSPLHF
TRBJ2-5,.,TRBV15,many,TGTGCCACCAGCAGAGATATGGGGGAGTGGGAGACCCAGTACTTC,CATSRDMGEWETQYF
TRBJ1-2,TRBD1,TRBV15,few,TGTGCCACCACCATTGACAGGGCTGCTGGTGATGGCTACACCTTC,CATTIDRAAGDGYTF
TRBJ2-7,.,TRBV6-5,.,TGTGCCAGCAGTTACGGGAAGGAGCAGTACTTC,CASSYGKEQYF
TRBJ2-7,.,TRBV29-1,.,TGCAGCGTTAAATGGAGCGGCTACGAGCAGTACTTC,CSVKWSGYEQYF
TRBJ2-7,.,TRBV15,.,TGTGCCACCAGCAGAGGGATCTCGGGCAACGAGCAGTACTTC,CATSRGISGNEQYF
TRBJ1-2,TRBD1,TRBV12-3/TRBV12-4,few,TGTGCCAGCAGTTACCTCGGACAGGCCGTCTATGGCTACACCTTC,CASSYLGQAVYGYTF
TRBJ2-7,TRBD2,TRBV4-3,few,TGCGCCAGCAGCCAGCGGATACTAGCGGGAGGCGAGCAGTACTTC,CASSQRILAGGEQYF
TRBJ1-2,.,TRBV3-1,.,TGTGCCAGCAGCCAAGAGTGGACAGTTGGCTACACCTTC,CASSQEWTVGYTF
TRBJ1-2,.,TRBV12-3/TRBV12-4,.,TGTGCCAGCAGTTTTCCCACAGAGCGGGGCTATGGCTACACCTTC,CASSFPTERGYGYTF
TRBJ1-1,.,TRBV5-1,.,TGCGCCAGCAGTGCAGCCGGGGAGAGGAGTGAAGCTTTCTTT,CASSAAGERSEAFF
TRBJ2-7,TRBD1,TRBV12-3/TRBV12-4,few,TGTGCCAGCAGTCCAGGGGGATTGGAGCAGTACTTC,CASSPGGLEQYF
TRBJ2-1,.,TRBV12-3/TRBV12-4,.,TGTGCCAGCAGTTCCCCCGGGCTCTCCTACAATGAGCAGTTCTTC,CASSSPGLSYNEQFF
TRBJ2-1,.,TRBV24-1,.,TGTGCCACCAGTGATTTGGGGGTCTACAATGAGCAGTTCTTC,CATSDLGVYNEQFF
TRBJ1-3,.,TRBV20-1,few,TGCAGTGCAGCTTCGGGCTCTGGAAACACCATATATTTT,CSAASGSGNTIYF
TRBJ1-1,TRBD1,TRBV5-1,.,TGCGCCAGCAGCTTGGCCGGGACAGGCCCCAACACTGAAGCTTTCTTT,CASSLAGTGPNTEAFF
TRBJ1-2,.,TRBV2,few,TGTGCCAGCCTCGACCCAGCAGGGTCCGGTGGCTACACCTTC,CASLDPAGSGGYTF
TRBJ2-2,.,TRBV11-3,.,TGTGCCAGCAGCTTCCAAGGTAGCAGGGGAAACACCGGGGAGCTGTTTTTT,CASSFQGSRGNTGELFF
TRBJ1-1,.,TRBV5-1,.,TGCGCCAGCAGCTTGAGTGGTTACAGGCAAAGCGTCATGAACACTGAAGCTTTCTTT,CASSLSGYRQSVMNTEAFF
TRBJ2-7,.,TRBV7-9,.,TGTGCCAGCAGCTTAGCATGGGCCGGAGGGTCCAACGAGCAGTACTTC,CASSLAWAGGSNEQYF
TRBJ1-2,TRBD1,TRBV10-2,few,TGCGCCAGCAGTGGGACAGGGCCCAACTATGGCTACACCTTC,CASSGTGPNYGYTF
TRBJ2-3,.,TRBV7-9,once,TGTGCCAGCAGCTTAAGCGGTCCCACAGATACGCAGTATTTT,CASSLSGPTDTQYF
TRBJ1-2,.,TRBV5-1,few,TGCGCCAGCAGCCTGAAACCGGACGGTTACGATGGCTACACCTTC,CASSLKPDGYDGYTF
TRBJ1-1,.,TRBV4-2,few,TGTGCCAGCAGCCAAGTCCTTGGACAGTTTAACACTGAAGCTTTCTTT,CASSQVLGQFNTEAFF
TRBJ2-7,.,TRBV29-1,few,TGCAGCGTCGCCGGTCGGTCCTACGAGCAGTACTTC,CSVAGRSYEQYF
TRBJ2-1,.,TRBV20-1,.,TGCAGTGCTGACGGAGATCCCAATGAGCAGTTCTTC,CSADGDPNEQFF
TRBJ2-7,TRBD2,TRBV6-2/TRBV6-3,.,TGTGCCAGCAGTTCTCGGACTAGCGACTACGAGCAGTACTTC,CASSSRTSDYEQYF
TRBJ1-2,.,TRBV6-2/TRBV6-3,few,TGTGCCAGCGAAGAGGGCGGCTATGGCTACACCTTC,CASEEGGYGYTF
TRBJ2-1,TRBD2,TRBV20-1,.,TGCAGTGCTAGCCTTCTCAGGGGTAGCGGGAGAGGACCCTACAATGAGCAGTTCTTC,CSASLLRGSGRGPYNEQFF
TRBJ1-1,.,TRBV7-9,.,TGTGCCAGCAGCATAGGGCGTGTGGGCGCTTTCTTT,CASSIGRVGAFF
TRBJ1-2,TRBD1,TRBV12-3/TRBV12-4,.,TGTGCCAGCACTCACAGGGGGGGAGGCTATGGCTACACCTTC,CASTHRGGGYGYTF
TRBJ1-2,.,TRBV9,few,TGTGCCAGCAGCGGGATCCTGACTCGGGGGTTACTCTATGGCTACACCTTC,CASSGILTRGLLYGYTF
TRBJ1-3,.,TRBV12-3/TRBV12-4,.,TGTGCCAGCAGCCCAGGGGCCTCTGGAAACACCATATATTTT,CASSPGASGNTIYF
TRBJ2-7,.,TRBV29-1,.,TGCAGCGTTGAAGGGGGACCCCTCTACGAGCAGTACTTC,CSVEGGPLYEQYF
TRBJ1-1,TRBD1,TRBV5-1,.,TGCGCCAGCACCGGGACAGTAGGGTACACTGAAGCTTTCTTT,CASTGTVGYTEAFF